This T cell receptor beta chain was documented in a study of blood T cells in healthy people across ages. Study-wide points: Measured against age, TCR beta diversity per million T cells decreased in a roughly linear manner.

Deletions cut 4 bases from V and 2 bases from J, with 20 bases between. In germline, CDR1 is MNHEY, CDR2 SVGEGT. The CDR3 contains 17 residues. As regards this clonotype: Antigen unknown.

It was with a sample-barcoded 5' primer and a J-beta primer mix that a second PCR of roughly 6 to 12 cycles was run. Each cDNA molecule, via a template-switch adaptor with 12 random nucleotides, was tagged. TCRdb used MiXCR to reprocess the 5' RACE reads, holding one entry per CDR3 protein. Among approximately 850,000 distinct CDR3 sequences listed, approximately 48% were seen once. The genes are TRBV6-2 or TRBV6-3 and TRBJ2-5; possible D gene TRBD1, 6 bases. The source is a man between 60 and 70 years old in good health. The sequenced material came from blood. DNA for the CDR3: TGTGCCAGCAGTTTGGGGACATTTTCGGAATTTCAAGAGACCCAGTACTTC. Its protein is CASSLGTFSEFQETQYF.